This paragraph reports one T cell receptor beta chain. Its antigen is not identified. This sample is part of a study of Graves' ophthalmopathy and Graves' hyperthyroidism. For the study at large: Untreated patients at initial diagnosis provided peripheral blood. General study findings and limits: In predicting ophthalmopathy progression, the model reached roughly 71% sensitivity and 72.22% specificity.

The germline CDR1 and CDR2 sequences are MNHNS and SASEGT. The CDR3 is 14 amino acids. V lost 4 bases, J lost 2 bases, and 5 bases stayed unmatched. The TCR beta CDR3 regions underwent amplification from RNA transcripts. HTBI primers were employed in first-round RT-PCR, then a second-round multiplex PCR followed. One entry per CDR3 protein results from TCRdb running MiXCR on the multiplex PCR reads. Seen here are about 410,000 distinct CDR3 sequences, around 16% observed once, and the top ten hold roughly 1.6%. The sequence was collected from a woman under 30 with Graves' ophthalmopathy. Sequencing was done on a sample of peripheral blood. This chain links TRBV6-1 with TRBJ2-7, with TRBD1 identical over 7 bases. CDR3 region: CASSAPGQTYEQYF. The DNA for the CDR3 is TGTGCCAGCAGTGCCCCGGGACAGACCTACGAGCAGTACTTC.